The 20 T cell receptor beta chains in this list originate from one sample, sequenced in a study of T cell responses to AZD1222 COVID-19 vaccine. TCRdb's table, derived via immunoSEQ multiplex PCR, lists solely in-frame clones and lacks some. The sample holds about 150,000 clones, 85% to 95% seen once. The source was peripheral blood, collected on day 0 of AZD1222 vaccination. The receptor source for this set is an adult in good health.

This clone came up once. The rearrangement joins TRBV27 to TRBJ2-2; D gene ambiguous. V dropped 6 bases and J dropped 0 bases, with 14 bases sitting between them. The CDR3 loop spans 16 amino acids. Germline CDR1 reads MNHEY; CDR2 reads SMNVEV (reference sequence). This chain's CDR3 is CASSLLIGPNTGELFF. CDR3 in DNA: TGTGCCAGCAGCCTACTGATAGGTCCGAACACCGGGGAGCTGTTTTTT.

The chain joins TRBV10-3 to TRBJ2-3; TRBD1 is a possible D gene (5 bases). The V end lost 11 bases, the J end lost 2 bases, and 20 bases lay between the germline ends. Germline V lookup: CDR1 ENHRY, CDR2 SYGVKD. This CDR3 is built from 15 residues. The CDR3 coding sequence is TGTGCCGTAGGTGCTGGGGCAGCCCCCACAGATACGCAGTATTTT. Protein: CAVGAGAAPTDTQYF.

V gene TRBV5-1 combines with J gene TRBJ1-4, with D unresolved. There are 13 residues in the CDR3. Germline CDR1 SGHRS, CDR2 YFSETQ. Trimming cost V 2 bases and J 8 bases, with 10 bases left between them. The CDR3 reads CASSFRGGEKLFF. The CDR3, as DNA: TGCGCCAGCAGCTTCCGGGGTGGGGAAAAACTGTTTTTT.

The chain uses TRBV11-2 and TRBJ2-7; tentative D call: TRBD1 (6 bases). This CDR3 spans 14 amino acids. Germline V gene data show CDR1 as SGHAT and CDR2 as FQNNGV. The V end was cut by 5 bases, the J end by 6 bases, with 17 bases between. The CDR3 sequence is CASSPDSTGSEQYF. The CDR3 nucleotides read TGTGCCAGCAGCCCTGACAGTACAGGGAGCGAGCAGTACTTC.

This chain uses TRBV10-3 with TRBJ2-1; D remains unclear. CDR1 ENHRY and CDR2 SYGVKD come from the germline V gene. Between the trimmed V and J ends, which lost 3 bases and 6 bases, there was a span of 3 bases. The CDR3 runs to 11 residues. This chain's CDR3 is CAISDTNEQFF. The CDR3 DNA sequence: TGTGCCATCAGTGACACCAATGAGCAGTTCTTC.

The gene calls are TRBV20-1 and TRBJ2-7; D is unresolved. The CDR3 is 11 residues long. Between the trimmed V and J ends, which lost 7 bases and 5 bases, there was a span of 12 bases. Germline V gene sequence: CDR1 DFQATT, CDR2 SNEGSKA (reference sequence). In DNA form, the CDR3 reads TGCAGTGTAAAGCGCTGGGACGAGCAGTACTTC. Amino acids: CSVKRWDEQYF.

This chain joins TRBV2 and TRBJ1-5; D is unresolved. Germline CDR1 and CDR2: SNHLY and FYNNEI. This CDR3 spans 14 amino acids. V was trimmed by 6 bases and J by 1 base, leaving 10 bases between them. The CDR3 nucleotides read TGTGCCAGCAGCCTCTCGGACAGCAATCAGCCCCAGCATTTT. Residues: CASSLSDSNQPQHF.

The J gene is TRBJ1-2, the V gene TRBV25-1; D not resolved. Germline V gene lookup returns CDR1 MGHDK and CDR2 SYGVNS. Trimming pared 5 bases from V and 3 bases from J, leaving 4 bases between. CDR3 length: 11 amino acids. The CDR3 is CASSRDYGYTF. CDR3 DNA sequence: TGTGCCAGCAGTCGTGACTATGGCTACACCTTC.

The chain employs TRBV9 and TRBJ2-1; either TRBD1 or TRBD2 may supply D (6 bases each). CDR1 and CDR2 (germline): SGDLS, YYNGEE. This CDR3 has 14 residues. V lost 0 bases to trimming and J lost 11 bases, with 15 bases between them. CDR3 DNA: TGTGCCAGCAGCGTAGCCCCTGGGGGCGGGAAGCAGTTCTTC. Protein: CASSVAPGGGKQFF.

This chain uses TRBV29-1 with TRBJ2-7, with D perhaps matching TRBD2 (5 bases). CDR1 is SQVTM and CDR2 is ANQGSEA in the germline V gene. This CDR3 contains 12 residues. Trimming removed 2 bases from V and 4 bases from J, with 9 bases in between. DNA for the CDR3: TGCAGCGTTGAAACAACGGGATACGAGCAGTACTTC. Amino acid sequence: CSVETTGYEQYF.

The V gene is TRBV7-8, the J gene TRBJ2-5, with D uncertain. V was cut by 1 base and J by 2 bases, with 5 bases left in between. This CDR3 is built from 13 residues. Germline CDR1 is SGHVS and CDR2 is FQNEAQ. This CDR3 reads CASSLGGQETQYF. In nucleotides, the CDR3 is TGTGCCAGCAGCTTAGGCGGTCAAGAGACCCAGTACTTC.

The CDR3 DNA reads as TGTGCCAGCAACTATGGGACTAGCGGGAGAGAGGAGCAGTTCTTC. Translating gives CASNYGTSGREEQFF. J is TRBJ2-1 and V is TRBV7-2; 14 bases fit TRBD2. The CDR3 totals 15 residues. V was clipped by 7 bases and J by 10 bases; unmatched bases: 9. Germline V gives CDR1 SGHTA, CDR2 FQGNSA.

The chain employs TRBV19 and TRBJ1-5; D gene unclear. V gave up 6 bases and J gave up 4 bases, with 7 bases separating them. CDR3 length equals 12 residues. Germline V lookup: CDR1 LNHDA, CDR2 SQIVND (reference sequence). The CDR3 bases are TGTGCCAGTAGAGGCAGAAATCAGCCCCAGCATTTT. Translating it yields CASRGRNQPQHF.

The gene calls are TRBV5-4 and TRBJ2-7; 7 bases map to TRBD2. The germline gives CDR1 SGHNT, CDR2 YYREEE (reference sequence). The CDR3 consists of 15 residues. Trimming cost V 3 bases and J 3 bases; bases outside gene matches: 9. CDR3: CASSWGGDFDYEQYF. DNA for the CDR3: TGTGCCAGCAGCTGGGGGGGTGACTTCGACTACGAGCAGTACTTC.

The chain has TRBV11-3 and TRBJ1-1, with D unclear. The CDR3 sequence is 13 residues long. Trimming took off 2 bases at V and 5 bases at J, with 9 bases between the two ends. Germline values: CDR1 SGHNT, CDR2 YENEEA. CDR3 region: CASSLTRGTEAFF. The CDR3 nucleotides read TGTGCCAGCAGCTTAACACGCGGGACTGAAGCTTTCTTT. Together with reference TRBV11-3 and TRBJ1-1, the CDR3 gives the full variable domain: EAGVVQSPRYKIIEKKQPVAFWCNPISGHNTLYWYLQNLGQGPELLIRYENEEAVDDSQLPKDRFSAERLKGVDSTLKIQPAELGDSAVYLCASSLTRGTEAFFGQGTRLTVV.

The V gene is TRBV7-9, the J gene TRBJ2-1; 7 bases are shared with TRBD1. This CDR3 has 15 residues. Germline-derived CDR1 and CDR2 are SEHNR and FQNEAQ (reference sequence). V trimming: 5 bases; J trimming: 1 base; junction bases outside the gene matches: 5. The CDR3 sequence: CASSPPGGSYNEQFF. In nucleotides, the CDR3 is TGTGCCAGCAGCCCTCCAGGGGGTTCCTACAATGAGCAGTTCTTC.

The V and J genes are TRBV18 and TRBJ1-5; D gene ambiguous. V was cut by 3 bases and J by 2 bases, with 8 bases left in between. The CDR3 sequence is 14 residues long. Germline CDR1 and CDR2: KGHSH and LQKENI. CDR3 bases: TGTGCCAGCTCACCCATCGGACGCAATCAGCCCCAGCATTTT. Translation: CASSPIGRNQPQHF.

This rearrangement joins TRBV15 to TRBJ2-1, with 14 bases that match TRBD2. CDR3 length equals 16 residues. In germline, CDR1 is LNHNV, CDR2 YYDKDF (reference sequence). With V trimmed by 2 bases and J by 10 bases, 7 bases remained unmatched. CDR3 sequence reads: CATSRFGTSGSREQFF. Written as DNA, the CDR3 is TGTGCCACCAGCAGATTCGGGACTAGCGGGAGCAGGGAGCAGTTCTTC. Full variable domain (rest looked up from reference TRBV15 and TRBJ2-1): DAMVIQNPRYQVTQFGKPVTLSCSQTLNHNVMYWYQQKSSQAPKLLFHYYDKDFNNEADTPDNFQSRRPNTSFCFLDIRSPGLGDTAMYLCATSRFGTSGSREQFFGPGTRLTVL.

The CDR3 DNA reads TGTGCCAGTAGTATAAGGTGGACCGGGACAGGGGGCTTCCACGAGCAGTACTTC. Translating gives CASSIRWTGTGGFHEQYF. The J gene is TRBJ2-7, the V gene TRBV19; 12 bases map to TRBD1. CDR3 size: 18 residues. The V gene end was trimmed by 2 bases and the J gene end by 5 bases; junction bases not matched to a gene: 13. Germline CDR1 and CDR2: LNHDA and SQIVND (reference sequence).

Concerning this clone: Germline is not matched at one junction end, which may reflect a read error. The rearrangement uses TRBV7-7 and TRBJ2-5; possibly TRBD1 for D (6 bases). The CDR3 covers 15 residues. Germline loops: CDR1 SSHAT, CDR2 FNYEAQ (reference sequence). CDR3: CASSLIRDIGETQYF. DNA for the CDR3: TGTGCTAGCAGCTTAATCCGGGACATCGGGGAGACCCAGTACTTC.